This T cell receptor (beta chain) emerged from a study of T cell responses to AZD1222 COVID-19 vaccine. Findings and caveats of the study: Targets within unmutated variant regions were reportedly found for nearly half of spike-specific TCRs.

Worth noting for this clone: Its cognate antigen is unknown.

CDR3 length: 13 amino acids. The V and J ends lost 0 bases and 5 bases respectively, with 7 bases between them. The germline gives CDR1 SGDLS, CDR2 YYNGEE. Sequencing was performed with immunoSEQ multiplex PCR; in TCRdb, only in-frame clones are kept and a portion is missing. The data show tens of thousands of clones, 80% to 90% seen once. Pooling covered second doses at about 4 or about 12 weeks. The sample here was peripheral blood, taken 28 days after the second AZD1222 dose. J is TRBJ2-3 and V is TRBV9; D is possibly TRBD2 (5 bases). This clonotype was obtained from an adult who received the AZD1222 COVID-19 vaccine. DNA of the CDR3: TGTGCCAGCAGCGTAGGAGGGCAAGATACGCAGTATTTT. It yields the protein CASSVGGQDTQYF.